A single sample gave rise to the 9 T cell receptor beta chains below, sequenced in a study of radiation and T cells in renal cell carcinoma. Here immunoSEQ multiplex PCR was the method, and the copy in TCRdb shows in-frame clones only, minus some. The sample yields about 59,000 clones, around 72% seen once. The sample's time point: baseline pretreatment blood. Treatment described: 15 Gy SBRT to primary tumor, nephrectomy 4 weeks later. The material was blood, obtained from a patient whose treatment included radiotherapy and nephrectomy. The origin of the receptors is a man in his fifties or sixties with renal cell carcinoma.

The chain combines TRBV6-6 with TRBJ1-1; D is uncertain. This CDR3 is 15 amino acids long. Trimming left V 7 bases short and J 3 bases short, with 18 bases between. The germline V gene has CDR1 MNHNY and CDR2 SVGAGI (reference sequence). The DNA of the CDR3 is TGTGCCAGCACTACGCGACATGTAGTGGACACTGAAGCTTTCTTT. This translates into CASTTRHVVDTEAFF.

In this sample, this clone is hyperexpanded. CDR3 nucleotides: TGCGCCAGCAGCGAGATACAGGGGGCTAGGAAGACCCAGTACTTC. Amino acid sequence: CASSEIQGARKTQYF. This chain links TRBV5-1 with TRBJ2-5; 9 bases align to TRBD1. The junction had 10 bases not matched to a gene; V was cut back by 4 bases and J by 6 bases. CDR3 length equals 15 residues. The germline V gene has CDR1 SGHRS and CDR2 YFSETQ.

Here the CDR3 reads CASSLTSAYEQYV. CDR3 bases: TGTGCCAGCAGCTTGACTAGCGCCTACGAGCAGTACGTC. The chain carries TRBV7-9 and TRBJ2-7, with 8 bases matching TRBD2. The J segment lost 2 bases and the V segment lost 3 bases, leaving 0 bases of the junction unmatched. The V gene's germline CDR1 is SEHNR and CDR2 FQNEAQ (reference sequence). There are 13 residues in the CDR3.

The rearrangement links TRBV15 to TRBJ1-1; 9 nucleotides align to TRBD1. Germline V lookup: CDR1 LNHNV, CDR2 YYDKDF (reference sequence). The trim removed 5 bases at V and 4 bases at J, leaving 2 bases unmatched. There are 13 residues in the CDR3. The CDR3 here is CATSGGQGTEAFF. CDR3 in DNA: TGTGCCACCAGCGGGGGACAGGGCACTGAAGCTTTCTTT.

The chain employs TRBV7-9 and TRBJ2-5, with 7 bases aligning to TRBD1. The trim removed 2 bases at V and 5 bases at J, leaving 14 bases unmatched. CDR1 is SEHNR and CDR2 is FQNEAQ in the germline V gene (reference sequence). The CDR3 spans 17 residues. The CDR3 protein is CASSLYPGTVEEETQYF. In DNA form, the CDR3 reads TGTGCCAGCAGCTTATATCCCGGGACAGTAGAGGAGGAGACCCAGTACTTC.

On this clone: Because the CDR3's place on the DNA is in doubt, the DNA is left out and the CDR3 is given as listed by TCRdb. V usage is TRBV6-1 and J usage is TRBJ1-2; the table gives TRBD1 as D, unverified against the DNA. Germline CDR1 reads MNHNS; CDR2 reads SASEGT. The CDR3 is 11 residues long, counting both termini. The CDR3 here is CSSRDIYGCTF.

The chain employs TRBV6-6 and TRBJ2-2; D is unclear. Germline CDR1 MNHNY, CDR2 SVGAGI (reference sequence). The germline V and J ends were trimmed by 6 bases and 7 bases, with 18 bases remaining between them. The CDR3 runs 15 residues. CDR3 region: CASRELSEEVGELFF. The CDR3 DNA reads TGTGCCAGCAGGGAACTTTCGGAAGAGGTCGGGGAGCTGTTTTTT.

This chain links TRBV21-1 with TRBJ2-5; the table assigns TRBD2, which was not confirmed against the DNA. TRBV21-1 is described as a pseudogene. CDR3 length equals 15 residues. The CDR3 DNA reads TGTGCCAGCACGTCCTCCGGGGGTCTACAAGAGACCCAGTACTTC. Protein sequence: CASTSSGGLQETQYF.

Only one count was recorded for this clone. The chain combines TRBV19 with TRBJ2-3, with D perhaps matching TRBD2 (7 bases). CDR3 size: 13 residues. Germline V gives CDR1 LNHDA, CDR2 SQIVND (reference sequence). The V and J ends lost 7 bases and 1 base respectively, with 9 bases between them. The chain's CDR3 is CASNGGRTDTQYF. CDR3 DNA sequence: TGTGCCAGTAACGGGGGGCGCACAGATACGCAGTATTTT.